This T cell receptor (beta chain) was sequenced in a study of Graves' ophthalmopathy and Graves' hyperthyroidism. As for the study in general: Before any treatment was given, at initial diagnosis, peripheral blood was collected. General study results and limits: Blood also held most thyroid clonotypes expanded above 0.001 frequency.

Patients were left out if they had other autoimmune diseases, uncontrolled infections, pregnancy or lactation. The authors isolated PBMCs from about 10 ml of fresh peripheral blood. This clonotype showed up just a few times. Its antigen is not known. The germline V gene encodes CDR1 SGHRS and CDR2 YFSETQ. This CDR3 is 15 amino acids long. J was trimmed by 3 bases and V by 4 bases; bases with no gene match: 10. Researchers took RNA transcripts and amplified TCR beta CDR3 regions from them. Second-round multiplex PCR came after first-round RT-PCR with HTBI primers. TCRdb itself ran the multiplex PCR reads through MiXCR, one entry per CDR3 protein. The sample gives hundreds of thousands of distinct CDR3 sequences, over 40% of which show up once; more than 2.5% is in the top ten.

This clonotype was obtained from an adult man with Graves' ophthalmopathy. Material: peripheral blood. The rearrangement joins TRBV5-1 to TRBJ2-7; 7 bases match TRBD1. The CDR3: CASSVQVGTVYEQYF. The CDR3 nucleotides are TGCGCCAGCAGCGTCCAAGTCGGGACAGTCTACGAGCAGTACTTC.